This T cell receptor (beta chain) was captured in a study of blood T cell repertoires in COVID-19. About the research overall: Material from acute and convalescent COVID-19 was sourced from the United States, Italy and Spain. PBMCs, B-cell-depleted T cells, or T cells were the source of the cDNA or gDNA that made up the material.

Data came from immunoSEQ multiplex PCR; TCRdb stores just in-frame clones and leaves some out. The top ten hold around a quarter of the sample, which has fewer than 200,000 clones, 88% seen once. The V gene's germline CDR1 is SQVTM and CDR2 ANQGSEA. V trimming: 6 bases; J trimming: 7 bases; junction bases outside the gene matches: 3. This CDR3 is 14 amino acids long. The chain uses TRBV29-1 and TRBJ2-1; 16 bases map to TRBD2. The source material was peripheral blood. The receptor was isolated from a man in his sixties with acute or convalescent COVID-19. CDR3 nucleotides: TGCAGCGTCTCGGGACTAGCGGGGGGGAATGAGCAGTTCTTC. Amino acids: CSVSGLAGGNEQFF.